The 30 T cell receptor beta chains reported below all come from one sample, sequenced in a study of OX40 agonist ivuxolimab in advanced cancers. The library was produced with the immunoSEQ multiplex PCR assay. Imported from immuneACCESS, the table was reduced by TCRdb to in-frame sequences with V and J called. These copies leave out some clones; in studies compared against another copy, an unresolved V gene accounts for under half, and the cause of the remainder is not known. Within this sample are about 82,000 clones, with about 87% of them counted one time only. 6.5% to 9% of the sample rests with the top ten. The sequences come from CD4+ or CD8+ T cells sorted from blood, collected in a trial of the OX40 agonist ivuxolimab. The receptors come from an adult with an advanced solid tumor such as melanoma, head and neck, liver or kidney cancer.

The gene calls are TRBV5-5 and TRBJ1-3; D not certain. CDR1 is SGHKS, CDR2 YYEKEE, per germline (reference sequence). Trimming took 4 bases from V and 9 from J, leaving 14 bases between them. The CDR3 has 13 amino acids. The CDR3 DNA reads TGTGCCAGCAGCCTAGACCTCGGGCCCACCATATATTTT. Protein product: CASSLDLGPTIYF.

The chain uses TRBV5-1 and TRBJ1-4, with 7 positions matching TRBD1. V trimming: 4 bases; J trimming: 2 bases; junction bases outside the gene matches: 5. This CDR3 has 15 residues. Per germline, CDR1 SGHRS and CDR2 YFSETQ. The CDR3 DNA reads TGCGCCAGCAGCCCGGCGACAGGGACTAATGAAAAACTGTTTTTT. The encoded protein is CASSPATGTNEKLFF.

The gene calls are TRBV28 and TRBJ2-5; D not certain. The V gene's germline CDR1 is MDHEN and CDR2 SYDVKM. Trimming stripped 2 bases from V and 3 bases from J, with 7 bases between. The CDR3 has 13 amino acids. The CDR3 loop reads CASSLEREETQYF. CDR3 DNA sequence: TGTGCCAGCAGTTTAGAAAGGGAAGAGACCCAGTACTTC. The entire variable domain, with the rest obtained from reference TRBV28 and TRBJ2-5, is as follows: DVKVTQSSRYLVKRTGEKVFLECVQDMDHENMFWYRQDPGLGLRLIYFSYDVKMKEKGDIPEGYSVSREKKERFSLILESASTNQTSMYLCASSLEREETQYFGPGTRLLVL.

V usage is TRBV7-9 and J usage is TRBJ1-4; D not resolved. The germline V and J ends were trimmed by 5 bases and 8 bases, with 15 bases remaining between them. Germline CDR1 reads SEHNR; CDR2 reads FQNEAQ (reference sequence). This CDR3 comprises 14 residues. The CDR3 DNA is TGTGCCAGCAGCAACCCCGGGGTGGGGGAAAAACTGTTTTTT. This codes for CASSNPGVGEKLFF.

CDR3 sequence reads: CASSIVLAEVYNEQFF. The CDR3 DNA reads TGTGCCAGTAGTATAGTCCTAGCGGAAGTTTACAATGAGCAGTTCTTC. The rearrangement links TRBV19 to TRBJ2-1; 7 bases are shared with TRBD2. The CDR3 covers 16 residues. The germline V gene encodes CDR1 LNHDA and CDR2 SQIVND (reference sequence). Trimming at V came to 1 base and at J to 4 bases, leaving 7 bases not matched to a gene.

This chain uses TRBV7-3 with TRBJ2-1; TRBD2 might be the D (5 bases). This CDR3 has 15 amino acids. The V end lost 5 bases, the J end lost 7 bases, and 18 bases lay between the germline ends. The germline gives CDR1 SGHTA, CDR2 FQGTGA. The CDR3 sequence is CASSPQTTLRNEQFF. The DNA for the CDR3 is TGTGCCAGCAGCCCACAGACTACTCTTCGGAATGAGCAGTTCTTC. Supplemented by reference TRBV7-3 and TRBJ2-1, the full variable domain reads GAGVSQTPSNKVTEKGKYVELRCDPISGHTALYWYRQSLGQGPEFLIYFQGTGAADDSGLPNDRFFAVRPEGSVSTLKIQRTERGDSAVYLCASSPQTTLRNEQFFGPGTRLTVL.

This clone appeared once. The chain has TRBV9 and TRBJ2-1; 13 positions agree with TRBD2. The CDR3 runs 15 residues. Germline V CDR1 and CDR2: SGDLS, YYNGEE. The junction had 4 bases not matched to a gene; V was cut back by 2 bases and J by 8 bases. Here the CDR3 reads CASSVRTSGSYEQFF. CDR3 nucleotide sequence: TGTGCCAGCAGCGTCCGGACTAGCGGGAGCTATGAGCAGTTCTTC. Variable domain in full (rest from reference TRBV9 and TRBJ2-1): DSGVTQTPKHLITATGQRVTLRCSPRSGDLSVYWYQQSLDQGLQFLIQYYNGEERAKGNILERFSAQQFPDLHSELNLSSLELGDSALYFCASSVRTSGSYEQFFGPGTRLTVL.

Concerning this clone: A read error may account for a junction end that differs from germline. V and J are TRBV7-7 and TRBJ2-1; 7 bases agree with TRBD2. CDR3 size: 15 residues. CDR1 SSHAT and CDR2 FNYEAQ come from the germline V gene (reference sequence). The CDR3 DNA reads TGTGCTAGCAGCCCCGGGGCCGGGGGGTACAATGAGCAGTTCTTC. Translated: CASSPGAGGYNEQFF.

This sequence joins TRBV28 and TRBJ2-7; D not resolved. CDR3 size: 14 residues. The ends were cut back, 3 bases at V and 0 bases at J, with 9 bases in the middle. Per the germline V gene, CDR1 is MDHEN and CDR2 is SYDVKM. In DNA, the CDR3 is TGTGCCAGCAGTTTGCGCGGTTACTCCTACGAGCAGTACTTC. The encoded protein is CASSLRGYSYEQYF.

The chain uses TRBV7-8 and TRBJ1-6; no reliable D call. CDR3 length: 14 residues. Germline lookup yields CDR1 SGHVS and CDR2 FQNEAQ. Between the trimmed V and J ends, which lost 1 base and 7 bases, there was a span of 8 bases. DNA for the CDR3: TGTGCCAGCAGCTTAGGCGATAACAATTCACCCCTCCACTTT. Translating it yields CASSLGDNNSPLHF.

The J gene is TRBJ2-1, the V gene TRBV6-1; 8 nucleotides line up with TRBD2. Germline CDR1 MNHNS, CDR2 SASEGT. Trimming removed 3 bases from V and 2 bases from J; junction bases left unmatched: 9. There are 17 residues in the CDR3. The CDR3 DNA reads as TGTGCCAGCAGTGACGAGGGGACTAGTCACCCCTACAATGAGCAGTTCTTC. The encoded protein is CASSDEGTSHPYNEQFF.

The V call is TRBV2, the J call TRBJ2-7; D may correspond to TRBD1 or TRBD2 (5 bases each). This CDR3 spans 13 amino acids. V lost 6 bases to trimming and J lost 3 bases, with 12 bases between them. Germline CDR1 reads SNHLY; CDR2 reads FYNNEI. This CDR3 reads CASRGEFRYEQYF. The CDR3 nucleotides read TGTGCCAGCAGGGGGGAGTTTCGCTACGAGCAGTACTTC.

The chain carries TRBV5-5 and TRBJ1-5; D is possibly TRBD1 (5 bases). The CDR3 loop spans 15 amino acids. V lost 0 bases and J 0 bases, leaving 7 bases between the germline ends. From germline, CDR1 is SGHKS and CDR2 YYEKEE (reference sequence). DNA for the CDR3: TGTGCCAGCAGCTTGGGACAGTATAGCAATCAGCCCCAGCATTTT. Translating gives CASSLGQYSNQPQHF.

The chain joins TRBV7-3 to TRBJ2-3, with D tentatively TRBD1 (6 bases). Germline CDR1 and CDR2: SGHTA and FQGTGA. This CDR3 has 14 residues. Trimming cost V 2 bases and J 4 bases, with 10 bases left between them. CDR3 region: CASSLGGGPDTQYF. DNA for the CDR3: TGTGCCAGCAGCTTAGGTGGGGGCCCAGATACGCAGTATTTT.

The J gene is TRBJ2-5, the V gene TRBV6-1, with D perhaps matching TRBD1 (5 bases). This CDR3 spans 15 amino acids. Germline lookup yields CDR1 MNHNS and CDR2 SASEGT. With 4 bases removed from V and 5 bases from J, the gap between germline ends came to 17 bases. CDR3 in DNA: TGTGCCAGCAGTGGTGAGGACACAGGACCGGAGACCCAGTACTTC. This encodes CASSGEDTGPETQYF.

The chain recombines TRBV6-6 with TRBJ1-5; 9 nucleotides match TRBD1. Losses at the gene ends were 4 bases for V and 2 bases for J; bases not matched to a gene: 6. Germline CDR1 is MNHNY and CDR2 is SVGAGI (reference sequence). The CDR3 runs 16 residues. CDR3 sequence: CASSSTTGGRNQPQHF. The CDR3 DNA is TGTGCCAGCAGTTCTACCACAGGGGGCCGCAATCAGCCCCAGCATTTT.

The chain combines TRBV28 with TRBJ2-5; 9 nucleotides match TRBD1. The DNA end lines up better with TRBJ2-7; the J call may be wrong. Germline CDR1 MDHEN, CDR2 SYDVKM. There are 16 residues in the CDR3. CDR3 bases: TGTGCCAGCAGTTTTCTCCCGGGGACAGGGTCCTACGAGCAGTACTTC. It encodes CASSFLPGTGSYEQYF.

The chain couples TRBV5-1 to TRBJ2-5, with 10 bases matching TRBD2. The V segment lost 0 bases and the J segment 4 bases; nucleotides outside the gene matches: 0. CDR1 and CDR2 (germline): SGHRS, YFSETQ. CDR3 size: 14 residues. The CDR3 nucleotides are TGCGCCAGCAGCTTGGGACTAGCGGGAGAGACCCAGTACTTC. It specifies CASSLGLAGETQYF.

V and J are TRBV7-9 and TRBJ2-1; D assignment may be TRBD1 or TRBD2 (5 bases each). The V end lost 6 bases, the J end lost 5 bases, and 20 bases lay between the germline ends. The V gene's germline CDR1 is SEHNR and CDR2 FQNEAQ (reference sequence). CDR3 length equals 16 residues. CDR3 nucleotide sequence: TGTGCCAGCAGGGAGGAAGGGGCCTGGTTTGACAATGAGCAGTTCTTC. Translation: CASREEGAWFDNEQFF.

The chain combines TRBV27 with TRBJ1-1, with a weak D call TRBD1 (5 bases). The CDR3 is 17 amino acids. The V gene lost 1 base and the J gene lost 4 bases, with 19 bases spanning the gap. Germline V gene sequence: CDR1 MNHEY, CDR2 SMNVEV (reference sequence). The CDR3 DNA reads TGTGCCAGCAGTTTATATCAGACAGCACTATTAAGCACTGAAGCTTTCTTT. Protein product: CASSLYQTALLSTEAFF.

The chain employs TRBV6-4 and TRBJ2-1, with D maybe TRBD1 (6 bases). The ends were cut back, 6 bases at V and 3 bases at J, with 12 bases in the middle. The CDR3 contains 14 residues. Germline V gene lookup returns CDR1 MRHNA and CDR2 SNTAGT. DNA for the CDR3: TGTGCCAGCAGCCCGACAGGAAACTACAATGAGCAGTTCTTC. It specifies CASSPTGNYNEQFF.

Regarding this clone: Other DNA sequences in this specimen translate into the identical CDR3. This chain links TRBV19 with TRBJ1-1; D gene unclear. V was shortened by 3 bases and J by 6 bases, with 11 bases between the two germline ends. The CDR3 has 13 residues. Germline V gene lookup returns CDR1 LNHDA and CDR2 SQIVND (reference sequence). CDR3 residues: CASSIGGLAEAFF. The CDR3 bases are TGTGCCAGTAGTATTGGCGGGTTGGCTGAAGCTTTCTTT.

This chain links TRBV29-1 with TRBJ2-7; D possibly matches TRBD1 or TRBD2 (5 bases each). Germline V lookup: CDR1 SQVTM, CDR2 ANQGSEA. This CDR3 spans 13 amino acids. Between the trimmed V and J ends, which lost 3 bases and 4 bases, there was a span of 13 bases. Here the CDR3 reads CSVDQGSGYEQYF. The CDR3 DNA sequence: TGCAGCGTTGATCAGGGTTCGGGATACGAGCAGTACTTC.

This chain connects TRBV5-4 to TRBJ2-3; 12 bases are shared with TRBD2. V lost 1 base to trimming and J lost 0 bases; unmatched junction nucleotides: 6. This CDR3 has 18 residues. Looked up from germline, CDR1 is SGHNT and CDR2 is YYREEE (reference sequence). CDR3 bases: TGTGCCAGCAGCTTGTTGGCTAGCGGGAGGGGAAGCACAGATACGCAGTATTTT. Translating it yields CASSLLASGRGSTDTQYF.

This chain links TRBV5-6 with TRBJ1-1; perhaps TRBD1 as D (5 bases). The CDR3 has 15 residues. Looked up from germline, CDR1 is SGHDT and CDR2 is YYEEEE. The V and J ends lost 0 bases and 0 bases respectively, with 9 bases between them. CDR3 bases: TGTGCCAGCAGCTTGGCCGGGGGACTGAACACTGAAGCTTTCTTT. Its protein product is CASSLAGGLNTEAFF.

The genes are TRBV30 and TRBJ1-2; 10 nucleotides agree with TRBD1. CDR1 is GTSNPN, CDR2 SVGIG, per germline (reference sequence). With 3 bases clipped from V and 2 bases from J, the junction kept 0 bases outside the gene matches. The CDR3 loop spans 13 amino acids. The CDR3 spells CAWRDRGNYGYTF. The CDR3 bases are TGTGCCTGGAGGGACAGGGGGAACTATGGCTACACCTTC.

V usage is TRBV7-3 and J usage is TRBJ2-1; no definite D call. This CDR3 has 15 residues. Germline V lookup: CDR1 SGHTA, CDR2 FQGTGA. Trimming took 4 bases from V and 0 from J, leaving 10 bases between them. The CDR3 region is CASSYRPGSYNEQFF. The CDR3 DNA sequence: TGTGCCAGCAGCTATCGGCCAGGCTCCTACAATGAGCAGTTCTTC.

The chain employs TRBV28 and TRBJ2-5; TRBD1 matches 8 bases. Germline CDR1 reads MDHEN; CDR2 reads SYDVKM. Trimming removed 3 bases from V and 5 bases from J; junction bases left unmatched: 11. This CDR3 has 16 amino acids. CDR3 protein: CASSLAGTGLGETQYF. Written as DNA, the CDR3 is TGTGCCAGCAGTTTGGCTGGGACAGGCCTGGGGGAGACCCAGTACTTC.

This clone has just one count. Other DNA sequences of this sample code for an identical CDR3. The chain uses TRBV6-1 and TRBJ1-2; no firm D call. V lost 3 bases to trimming and J lost 4 bases, with 15 bases between them. This CDR3 is built from 15 residues. Germline lookup yields CDR1 MNHNS and CDR2 SASEGT. CDR3 sequence: CASSELYTNRYGYTF. In DNA, the CDR3 is TGTGCCAGCAGTGAGCTTTACACTAACCGCTATGGCTACACCTTC.

The chain joins TRBV5-4 to TRBJ2-3; D is undetermined. Germline assignment: CDR1 SGHNT and CDR2 YYREEE (reference sequence). The CDR3 is 13 amino acids. Trimming removed 1 base at V and 0 bases at J, with 3 bases between. The CDR3 DNA reads TGTGCCAGCAGCTTGTATAGCACAGATACGCAGTATTTT. Protein product: CASSLYSTDTQYF.